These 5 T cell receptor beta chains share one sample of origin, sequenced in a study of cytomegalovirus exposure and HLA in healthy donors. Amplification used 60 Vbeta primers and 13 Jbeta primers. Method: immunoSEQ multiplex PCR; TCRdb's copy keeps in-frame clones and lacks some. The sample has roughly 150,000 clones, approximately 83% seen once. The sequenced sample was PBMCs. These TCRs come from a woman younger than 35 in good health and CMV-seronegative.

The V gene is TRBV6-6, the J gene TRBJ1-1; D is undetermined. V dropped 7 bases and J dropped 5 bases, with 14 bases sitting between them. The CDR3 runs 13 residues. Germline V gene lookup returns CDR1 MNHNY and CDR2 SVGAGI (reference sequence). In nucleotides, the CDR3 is TGTGCCAGCATTTGGGAGGAGGGTACTGAAGCTTTCTTT. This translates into CASIWEEGTEAFF.

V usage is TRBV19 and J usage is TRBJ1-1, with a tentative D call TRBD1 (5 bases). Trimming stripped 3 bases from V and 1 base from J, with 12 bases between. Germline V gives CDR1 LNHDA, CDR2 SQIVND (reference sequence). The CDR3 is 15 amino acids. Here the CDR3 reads CASSIDLDTNTEAFF. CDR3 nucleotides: TGTGCCAGTAGTATCGATTTGGACACGAACACTGAAGCTTTCTTT.

The CDR3 region has the DNA TGTGCCAGCAGCTTAGGCAGGGGGTCCTACAATGAGCAGTTCTTC. This gives the protein CASSLGRGSYNEQFF. The chain joins TRBV7-9 to TRBJ2-1, with 7 bases aligning to TRBD1. The CDR3 loop spans 15 amino acids. V was pared by 1 base and J by 1 base, with 1 base of the junction left unmatched. Germline values: CDR1 SEHNR, CDR2 FQNEAQ (reference sequence).

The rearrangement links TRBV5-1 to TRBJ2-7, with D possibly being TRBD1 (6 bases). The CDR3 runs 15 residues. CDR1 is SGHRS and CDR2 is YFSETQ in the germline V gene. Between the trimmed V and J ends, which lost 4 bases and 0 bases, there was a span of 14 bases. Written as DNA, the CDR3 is TGCGCCAGCAGCCCCACCAGGGGTTCCTCCTACGAGCAGTACTTC. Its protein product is CASSPTRGSSYEQYF.

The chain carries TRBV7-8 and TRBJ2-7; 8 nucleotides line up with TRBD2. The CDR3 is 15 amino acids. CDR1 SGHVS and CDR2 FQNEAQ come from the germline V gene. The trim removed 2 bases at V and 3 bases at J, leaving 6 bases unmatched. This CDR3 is CASSLQGLAVYEQYF. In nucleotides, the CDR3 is TGTGCCAGCAGCTTACAAGGACTAGCCGTCTACGAGCAGTACTTC.